Sequencing of this TCR beta chain was carried out in a study of blood T cell repertoires in COVID-19. The CDR3 is 15 residues long. The junction had 13 bases not matched to a gene; V was cut back by 9 bases and J by 6 bases. The germline V gene encodes CDR1 SGHTA and CDR2 FQGTGA. Some clones are missing from TCRdb's copy, which holds only in-frame ones; the method was immunoSEQ multiplex PCR. This table has around 140,000 clones, about 75% appearing once. Two negative PCRs, clearance, or symptom resolution were required of recovered Cohort 3 donors. This TCR was recovered from a woman aged 45-65 years who had recovered from COVID-19. The specimen was PBMCs or T cells enriched from blood (not recorded which). This chain links TRBV7-3 with TRBJ2-7; 11 bases align to TRBD1. The CDR3 DNA reads as TGTGCCAGGGGCGCCTCGGGACAGGGGGGTGGCGAGCAGTACTTC. Its protein is CARGASGQGGGEQYF.